This T cell receptor beta chain was identified during a study of T cell clonality in common variable immunodeficiency. This clone was detected ten times or more. Its antigen is as yet unknown. Read sequence stops 3 residues before the CDR3 end, and the germline J gene provides the missing end. Other DNA sequences within the sample encode an identical CDR3. This table comes from immunoSEQ multiplex PCR, and its TCRdb copy is limited to in-frame clones, with some not included. Observed in the sample are about 52,000 clones, none of them singletons. Points from the study as a whole: In common variable immunodeficiency, TCR beta chains reportedly carried fewer deletions and N-nucleotide insertions.

The CDR3 is made up of 16 amino acids. V was shortened by 2 bases and J by 4 bases, with 17 bases between the two germline ends. Germline CDR1 is MNHEY and CDR2 is SVGEGT. Sequencing was done on a sample of peripheral blood mononuclear cells. The source of this sequence is a person aged 18 to 75 in good health. The rearrangement uses TRBV6-2 or TRBV6-3 and TRBJ1-1; perhaps TRBD1 as D (5 bases). CDR3 DNA, as far as it was read: TGTGCCAGCAGTTACCGGCCCAGGGTAAGGAGCACTGAA. Its translation: CASSYRPRVRSTE. The whole CDR3 is CASSYRPRVRSTEAFF.